This TCR beta chain was found in a study of cytomegalovirus exposure and HLA in healthy donors. Whole-study context: When 300 to 400 donors were genotyped, about 81% of them were found to fall in the Caucasian-associated ancestry cluster.

With regard to this clone: Its target is unknown.

Germline CDR1 is SGHVS and CDR2 is FQNEAQ. V shed 1 base and J shed 7 bases, with 8 bases lying between them. There are 13 residues in the CDR3. In the PCR, 60 Vbeta and 13 Jbeta primers were used. Assay used: immunoSEQ multiplex PCR; TCRdb lists only in-frame clones, some missing. Found here are over 150,000 clones, roughly 80% of them singletons; the top ten hold approximately 2.1%. Broader study findings: In a later analysis, donors in an Asian-associated ancestry cluster reportedly had fewer N-insertions in productive TCRs than the cohort mean.

The chain couples TRBV7-8 to TRBJ2-1; maybe TRBD1 (6 bases). Sequencing was performed on PBMCs. The TCR sequence derives from a man aged 50-59 years in good health and CMV-seropositive. DNA of the CDR3: TGTGCCAGCAGCTTAGACAGGGAGAATGAGCAGTTCTTC. Its translation is CASSLDRENEQFF.